Presented here are 24 T cell receptor beta chains from one specimen sequenced in a study of blood T cells in healthy people across ages. Primed by a sample-barcoded 5' primer and a J-beta primer mix, a second PCR proceeded for roughly 6 to 12 cycles. One entry per CDR3 protein, called by TCRdb with MiXCR from the 5' RACE reads. The table has some 1.6 million distinct CDR3 sequences, about 35% seen once. The sequencing sample was made of blood. These receptors all come from a woman aged 30 to 39 in good health.

V and J are TRBV11-2 and TRBJ2-2, with D unresolved. CDR3 length: 13 residues. Germline V gene sequence: CDR1 SGHAT, CDR2 FQNNGV. V dropped 5 bases and J dropped 5 bases, with 9 bases sitting between them. CDR3 in amino acids: CASSTRITGELFF. The CDR3 nucleotides are TGTGCCAGCAGCACGCGGATTACCGGGGAGCTGTTTTTT.

This clonotype was observed a few times. J is TRBJ2-7 and V is TRBV29-1; 8 bases line up with TRBD1. This CDR3 is 15 amino acids long. The J segment lost 3 bases and the V segment lost 4 bases, leaving 11 bases of the junction unmatched. The germline gives CDR1 SQVTM, CDR2 ANQGSEA. In nucleotides, the CDR3 is TGCAGCGTTGGGTCGGCCAGGGGGCCTATCTACGAGCAGTACTTC. This codes for CSVGSARGPIYEQYF.

This clonotype was picked up one time. This clone may be a read error of a much larger clone one base away. This chain uses TRBV29-1 with TRBJ2-7; 7 nucleotides line up with TRBD1. Germline-derived CDR1 and CDR2 are SQVTM and ANQGSEA. With 7 bases clipped from V and 3 bases from J, the junction kept 6 bases outside the gene matches. This CDR3 region has 12 residues. In nucleotides, the CDR3 is TGCAGCGGTGGGGCAGGGGGCTACGAGCAGTACTTC. It encodes CSGGAGGYEQYF.

This clonotype has at least ten counts. CDR3 coding DNA: TGTGCCAGCAGCTTAGCAGGGCCCGGGGCCAACGTCCTGACTTTC. It translates to CASSLAGPGANVLTF. The V and J genes are TRBV7-2 and TRBJ2-6; no reliable D call. This CDR3 is 15 amino acids long. Trimming took 0 bases from V and 4 from J, leaving 7 bases between them. The germline gives CDR1 SGHTA, CDR2 FQGNSA.

Concerning this clonotype itself: At one boundary the junction diverges from the germline segment, which might be a read error. The CDR3 protein is CSAISGYLTDAQYF. CDR3 sequence (DNA): TGCAGTGCTATCTCAGGGTACCTCACAGATGCGCAGTATTTT. The J gene is TRBJ2-3, the V gene TRBV20-1, with D possibly TRBD1 on 5 matching bases. This CDR3 is built from 14 residues. The germline V gene has CDR1 DFQATT and CDR2 SNEGSKA (reference sequence).

In its sample, this clonotype was seen a few times. The genes are TRBV6-1 and TRBJ2-7, with 7 bases identical to TRBD1. Trimming at V came to 4 bases and at J to 3 bases, leaving 12 bases not matched to a gene. The CDR3 sequence is 16 residues long. From germline, CDR1 is MNHNS and CDR2 SASEGT. CDR3 in amino acids: CASSGNLGQRNYEQYF. CDR3 in DNA: TGTGCCAGCAGTGGCAACCTGGGACAGCGAAACTACGAGCAGTACTTC.

This clonotype was seen a handful of times. The chain couples TRBV14 to TRBJ2-7; D remains ambiguous. V was shortened by 8 bases and J by 1 base, with 18 bases between the two germline ends. Germline V gives CDR1 SGHDN, CDR2 FVKESK. The CDR3 runs 15 residues. The CDR3 nucleotides are TGTGCCAGCTTTCAACCCGCAGACGGATCCTACGAGCAGTACTTC. Amino acids: CASFQPADGSYEQYF.

This clonotype was seen only a few times. The chain joins TRBV20-1 to TRBJ2-7, with D tentatively TRBD1 (5 bases). Germline V gene sequence: CDR1 DFQATT, CDR2 SNEGSKA (reference sequence). The CDR3 totals 12 residues. Trimming pared 1 base from V and 7 bases from J, leaving 11 bases between. DNA of the CDR3: TGCAGTGCTAGAGCCGGTGGGGCAGAGCAGTACTTC. As protein: CSARAGGAEQYF.

V gene TRBV5-6 combines with J gene TRBJ2-4, with 8 positions matching TRBD1. In germline, CDR1 is SGHDT, CDR2 YYEEEE. J gave up 13 bases and V 4 bases, and 16 bases lay outside the gene matches. The CDR3 spans 15 residues. The DNA for the CDR3 is TGTGCCAGCAGCGGGACGACAGGGGCCTCCTACGGGCAGTACTTC. As protein: CASSGTTGASYGQYF.

Points on this clonotype: Being one base from a much bigger clone, this may be a read error. The rearrangement links TRBV10-3 to TRBJ2-2; D ambiguous. The CDR3 loop spans 12 amino acids. Germline values: CDR1 ENHRY, CDR2 SYGVKD. V was cut by 2 bases and J by 6 bases, with 4 bases left in between. CDR3 DNA: TGTGCCATCAGTGAGGGGGCCGGGGAGCTGTTTTTT. The encoded protein is CAISEGAGELFF.

This chain connects TRBV9 to TRBJ2-3; 8 bases map to TRBD2. The CDR3 extends over 16 amino acids. Trimming removed 4 bases from V and 4 bases from J; junction bases left unmatched: 11. CDR1 and CDR2 (germline): SGDLS, YYNGEE. CDR3: CASSSSLAGLADTQYF. The CDR3 nucleotides read TGTGCCAGCAGCTCCAGCTTAGCGGGACTCGCAGATACGCAGTATTTT.

This clonotype was observed a handful of times. The genes are TRBV18 and TRBJ2-3; 7 positions agree with TRBD2. Germline V gene data show CDR1 as KGHSH and CDR2 as LQKENI. The CDR3 sequence is 16 residues long. With V trimmed by 6 bases and J by 2 bases, 11 bases remained unmatched. CDR3 sequence (DNA): TGTGCCAGCTCCGAGGGGTTCGGGACTACCACAGATACGCAGTATTTT. It is translated as CASSEGFGTTTDTQYF.

The chain carries TRBV18 and TRBJ2-2; D uncertain. The CDR3 extends over 14 amino acids. V was cut by 2 bases and J by 2 bases, with 6 bases left in between. The V gene's germline CDR1 is KGHSH and CDR2 LQKENI. The CDR3 is CASSPNSNTGELFF. The CDR3 DNA reads as TGTGCCAGCTCACCAAACAGTAACACCGGGGAGCTGTTTTTT.

With respect to this clonotype: A much larger clone differs from this one at a single base, so this may be a read error. The chain uses TRBV7-9 and TRBJ2-7; D might be TRBD1 or TRBD2, each matching 5 bases. There are 12 residues in the CDR3. CDR1 is SEHNR and CDR2 is FQNEAQ in the germline V gene (reference sequence). CDR3 DNA: TGTGCCGGCAGCCCCAAGGGACGGGAGCAGTACTTC. Protein: CAGSPKGREQYF.

This chain joins TRBV28 and TRBJ2-1; 8 nucleotides line up with TRBD2. J was trimmed by 8 bases and V by 7 bases; bases with no gene match: 13. Germline CDR1 reads MDHEN; CDR2 reads SYDVKM. The CDR3 covers 15 residues. Here the CDR3 DNA reads TGTGCCAGCATACAGTTTAGTCTAGCGGGTCATGAGCAGTTCTTC. It specifies CASIQFSLAGHEQFF.

V and J are TRBV5-1 and TRBJ2-3; 7 nucleotides agree with TRBD2. Unmatched junction bases numbered 12, after V lost 4 bases and J lost 4 bases. Germline-derived CDR1 and CDR2 are SGHRS and YFSETQ. This CDR3 spans 16 amino acids. CDR3 nucleotides: TGCGCCAGCAGCGTCCGTGGCGGGAGTGGCGCAGATACGCAGTATTTT. This codes for CASSVRGGSGADTQYF.

The chain couples TRBV7-9 to TRBJ2-1; 15 nucleotides agree with TRBD2. Trimming at V came to 8 bases and at J to 9 bases, leaving 8 bases not matched to a gene. Germline CDR1 SEHNR, CDR2 FQNEAQ (reference sequence). This CDR3 is built from 15 residues. The CDR3 region is CASDGTSGGRGEQFF. As DNA, the CDR3 is TGTGCCAGCGATGGGACTAGCGGGGGGAGGGGTGAGCAGTTCTTC.

The V gene is TRBV7-2, the J gene TRBJ2-7; TRBD2 matches at 10 bases. Per the germline V gene, CDR1 is SGHTA and CDR2 is FQGNSA. V shed 4 bases and J 6 bases; nucleotides not matched to a gene: 6. The CDR3 totals 14 residues. The CDR3 DNA is TGTGCCAGCAGCTCCCTAGCGGGAGTTAGCGAGCAGTACTTC. Amino acids: CASSSLAGVSEQYF.

Here the CDR3 reads CASSGQGMVTEAFF. As DNA, the CDR3 is TGTGCCAGCAGTGGCCAGGGTATGGTGACTGAAGCTTTCTTT. The rearrangement uses TRBV6-1 and TRBJ1-1, with a tentative D call TRBD1 (5 bases). Trimming pared 4 bases from V and 5 bases from J, leaving 14 bases between. Germline CDR1 and CDR2: MNHNS and SASEGT. This CDR3 has 14 amino acids.

This clonotype has a count of ten or more. The chain recombines TRBV12-3 or TRBV12-4 with TRBJ2-7; TRBD2 aligns across 10 bases. After removal of 5 bases from V and 6 bases from J, the junction contained 13 bases not matched to a gene. CDR3 length equals 16 residues. Here the CDR3 reads CASSPPQASGGSEQYF. The DNA for the CDR3 is TGTGCCAGCAGTCCGCCCCAGGCTAGCGGGGGTTCCGAGCAGTACTTC.

This chain links TRBV3-1 with TRBJ2-5; D uncertain. Trimming removed 0 bases from V and 7 bases from J, with 15 bases in between. Looked up from germline, CDR1 is LGHDT and CDR2 is YNNKEL (reference sequence). CDR3 length: 15 amino acids. The CDR3 region is CASSQDTGLPGTQYF. The CDR3 DNA sequence: TGTGCCAGCAGCCAAGATACTGGCCTGCCAGGGACCCAGTACTTC.

This clonotype was detected a few times. The genes are TRBV11-2 and TRBJ2-1; 9 bases align to TRBD1. Per germline, CDR1 SGHAT and CDR2 FQNNGV. Trimming cost V 5 bases and J 8 bases; bases outside gene matches: 7. The CDR3 is 14 residues long. The CDR3 loop is CASSETGGFYEQFF. The CDR3 DNA reads TGTGCCAGCAGCGAAACAGGGGGCTTCTATGAGCAGTTCTTC.

As concerns this clonotype: The germline gene is not matched at one end of the junction; a read error may be the cause. J is TRBJ2-1 and V is TRBV7-9; 10 bases line up with TRBD1. Germline lookup yields CDR1 SEHNR and CDR2 FQNEAQ (reference sequence). This CDR3 spans 15 amino acids. CDR3 sequence (DNA): TGTGCCGGCAGCTTAGGACAGGGGGTAAACAATGAGCAGTTCTTC. Its protein is CAGSLGQGVNNEQFF.

On this clonotype: At one of its ends the junction is not consistent with the germline gene, which may arise from a read error. The V call is TRBV7-6, the J call TRBJ1-5, with a tentative D call TRBD1 (5 bases). The V gene's germline CDR1 is SGHVS and CDR2 FNYEAQ. The CDR3 loop spans 13 amino acids. In DNA, the CDR3 is TGTGCCAGCAGCTTAGCAGGGGATCAGCCCCGGCATTTT. It translates to CASSLAGDQPRHF.